A selection of T cell receptor beta chains follows, all from one sample in a study of blood T cell repertoires in COVID-19. Measured with immunoSEQ multiplex PCR; TCRdb has only the in-frame clones, and not every one. The sample yields 70,000 to 95,000 clones, roughly 92% seen once. Specimen: peripheral blood. Receptors originate from a woman aged 60 to 75 with active COVID-19. CDR3s leave out the opening cysteine and the closing phenylalanine or tryptophan.

V	J	CDR3
TRBV19	TRBJ2-7	ASSIGATSGTWEQY
TRBV10-2	TRBJ1-1	ASSGGNTEAF
TRBV30	TRBJ1-5	AWSSGQGEWQPQH
TRBV3-1/TRBV3-2	TRBJ1-1	ASSPGHRNTEAF
TRBV27	TRBJ2-1	ASIPTGESSYNEQF
TRBV15	TRBJ1-1	ATLLGSQNTEAF
TRBV19	TRBJ2-7	ASSIRGTVPYEQY
TRBV28	TRBJ1-6	ASSPPASTGAISPLH
TRBV3-1/TRBV3-2	TRBJ2-5	ASSQRGLETQY
TRBV5-4	TRBJ2-3	ASSPSGLAGNFTDTQY
TRBV10-3	TRBJ2-1	AISEPPSGTAYNEQF
TRBV27	TRBJ2-1	ASSLDRPAYNEQF
TRBV5-4	TRBJ2-3	ASSVGGRGTDTQY
TRBV19	TRBJ1-2	ASRTRAHGYT
TRBV18	TRBJ1-2	ASSPSRTGGVDDYGYT
TRBV11-2	TRBJ2-2	ASTYRVRGELF
TRBV12-3/TRBV12-4	TRBJ1-1	ASSAGNTEAF
TRBV11-3	TRBJ2-1	ASSFLAGEGNEQF
TRBV28	TRBJ1-4	ASTPPRSFGEKLF
TRBV7-2	TRBJ1-2	ASSPITPGQLYGYT
TRBV11-3	TRBJ2-1	ASSKSGGPYNEQF
TRBV7-9	TRBJ2-7	ASTETGQGTYEQY
TRBV9	TRBJ2-7	ASSVGTGTESSYEQY
TRBV5-1	TRBJ1-2	ASSLAGGQRRNYGYT
TRBV28	TRBJ1-5	ASSLIAGQGNQPQH
TRBV11-2	TRBJ2-3	ASSYATDTQY
TRBV25-1	TRBJ1-4	ASRQLQGEKLF
TRBV5-5	TRBJ1-1	ASSLGFGTAPRGWAAEAF
TRBV7-9	TRBJ2-7	ASSRDRVYEQY
TRBV30	TRBJ2-4	AWSGQNIQY
TRBV20-1	TRBJ2-7	SATGGGEQY
TRBV19	TRBJ1-6	ASSETHNGDSPLH
TRBV7-2	TRBJ2-3	ASSPPGQGLLDTQY
TRBV20-1	TRBJ1-2	SASPDRINYGYT
TRBV9	TRBJ2-2	ASSETGGGGELF
TRBV10-3	TRBJ1-1	AIKRQGGTEAF
TRBV5-1	TRBJ1-1	ASSFLGGRMNTEAF
TRBV5-6	TRBJ2-2	ASSTRETGNHRTGELF
TRBV3-1/TRBV3-2	TRBJ1-3	ASSQDKRPIY
TRBV2	TRBJ1-1	ASRVRPQGNTEAF
TRBV7-6	TRBJ2-5	ASSLGASGLQETQY
TRBV30	TRBJ2-7	AWSRVYEQY
TRBV28	TRBJ2-1	ASSALGLAEQF
TRBV7-9	TRBJ1-1	ASSLDGGRNTEAF
TRBV11-3	TRBJ2-4	ASSLGGRAFTGAKNIQY